This T cell receptor beta chain came from a study of T cells in Graves' hyperthyroidism and ophthalmopathy (dated by TCRdb to the late 2010s). The study in broad terms: Peripheral blood was sampled at the time of initial diagnosis, prior to any treatment. To identify TCR V-J signatures that set the groups apart, the researchers used a discovery cohort of about a hundred patients, made up of 43 with Graves' ophthalmopathy and 57 with stable Graves' hyperthyroidism. Prospective prediction of ophthalmopathy was tested in an independent validation cohort of about 19 hyperthyroidism patients and some 17 patients who later progressed to ophthalmopathy. The roughly 99 discovery patients were divided at random into training and test sets in a 7:3 ratio. Thyroid tissue and blood T-cell repertoires from about six Graves' hyperthyroidism patients were also compared in the study. After sampling, hyperthyroidism patients received methimazole starting at 30 mg daily, and ophthalmopathy patients received high-dose intravenous methylprednisolone. TCR Vbeta CDR3 sequencing of 130 to 150 peripheral blood samples (approximately 44 ophthalmopathy, under 80 hyperthyroidism and approximately 17 progressor patients) is reported in the paper. Beyond this particular receptor, the publication reports: During validation, the model predicted progression to ophthalmopathy a median of about 6.5 months ahead of onset, with just under 71% sensitivity and more than 72% specificity. No statistical method was used to fix the sample size in advance, and group allocation was not hidden from the investigators. Blood samples also contained most of the expanded thyroid clonotypes (frequency above 0.001), which suggests that blood repertoires may reflect thyroid immune responses. In cross-validation, a model built on a 13 V-J signature told ophthalmopathy apart from stable hyperthyroidism with 87.88% sensitivity and around 83% specificity, and in testing the same model reached 80%/75%.

The junction carries 12 bases between V and J, which are trimmed by 4 bases and 5 bases respectively. According to the germline V gene, CDR1 reads SGDLS and CDR2 reads YYNGEE. Spanning cysteine to phenylalanine, the CDR3 consists of 14 amino acids. The entry retains the CDR3 DNA only, 42 bases that are in frame from base 1. Concerning this clonotype: The clone's antigen remains unknown. No qualities accompany the bases; no much larger clone lies one base away.

Graves' hyperthyroidism was defined as stable when no progression to ophthalmopathy occurred over 18 months of follow-up. The hyperthyroidism patients were between 18 and 65 years old and newly diagnosed, with a disease duration of less than 2 months. The study excluded patients with uncontrolled infections, other autoimmune diseases, pregnancy or lactation. Clinical symptoms, serum thyroxine and TRAb, thyroid ultrasound, and orbital computed tomography formed the basis for the diagnoses. Ficoll-Paque density gradient centrifugation was used to isolate PBMCs from approximately 10 ml of fresh peripheral blood. Total RNA was extracted with Trizol reagent, and quality was checked on an Agilent 2100 Bioanalyzer. Amplification of TCR beta CDR3 regions was carried out from RNA transcripts. A first-round RT-PCR of the TCR CDR3 used the HTBI primer set with the Qiagen OneStep RT-PCR kit. The libraries were constructed in a second round of multiplex PCR and then size-selected and purified. Sequencing of the libraries was done on an Illumina HiSeq2000 using paired-end 100 bp reads. On the authors' methods: SOAPnuke was used to process the raw data, with reads discarded if the reads contained adapters or uncalled bases, had a mean Phred below 15, or lacked an exact constant-primer or identifier match. High-quality paired reads were merged using COPE v1.2.5, and each unique nucleotide sequence was defined as a clonotype. MiTCR v1.1 was used to align clonotypes to the IMGT TRBV, TRBD and TRBJ reference segments. Only V-J combinations with frequency above 0.0001, covering 99% to 99.2% of repertoires, were analysed. The TCS score was defined as F50 (clonal expansion) divided by E x V (chaos), with BLOSUM62-based TCRdist calculated between CDR3 peptides within each V-J. Welch's t-statistics and random forest reduced around 510 V-J features to 13, which were used in a naive Bayes classifier (R e1071). The similarity between thyroid and blood repertoires was quantified using the Morisita-Horn index. TCRdb passed the public sequencing reads through fastp at Q25 and MiXCR, retaining productive beta sequences. Rows merge per CDR3 protein into single entries with the most common DNA and genes. It is TCRdb's table, rather than the study itself, that gives the V and J calls and clone size. In this sample the table shows hundreds of thousands of distinct CDR3 sequences, over 35% of which occur a single time. More than 7% of the sample comes from the top ten.

This sequence originates from a man aged 18-30 years with Graves' hyperthyroidism. The chain links TRBV9 with TRBJ2-2, with no confidently assigned D gene. Material: blood. The CDR3 in this case is CASSLLPLTGELFF. The bases are TGTGCCAGCAGCTTGCTTCCTCTGACCGGGGAGCTGTTTTTT.